Below, 20 T cell receptor beta chains from the same sample are listed, as sequenced in a study of OX40 agonist ivuxolimab in advanced cancers. The method was immunoSEQ multiplex PCR; TCRdb's version includes in-frame clones alone and lacks a portion of them. The repertoire holds about 82,000 clones, with over 65% as singletons. Sequenced material: CD4+ or CD8+ T cells sorted from blood, taken in a trial of the OX40 agonist ivuxolimab. The receptors were sampled from an adult with an advanced solid tumor such as melanoma, head and neck, liver or kidney cancer.

The CDR3 coding sequence is TGTGCCTGGAGGGACACTAATACCTACGAGCAGTACTTC. Amino acids: CAWRDTNTYEQYF. The chain carries TRBV30 and TRBJ2-7; weak D call: TRBD1 (5 bases). The V gene's germline CDR1 is GTSNPN and CDR2 SVGIG (reference sequence). The CDR3 totals 13 residues. The germline V and J ends were trimmed by 3 bases and 2 bases, with 11 bases remaining between them.

The sample holds one count of this clone. This chain joins TRBV6-6 and TRBJ2-7, with D possibly TRBD1 on 5 matching bases. CDR1 is MNHNY and CDR2 is SVGAGI in the germline V gene (reference sequence). CDR3 length: 14 residues. Trimming shortened V by 6 bases and J by 2 bases, and 14 bases separated the two germline ends. The CDR3 nucleotides are TGTGCCAGCAGGATACACAAGACAGCCTACGAGCAGTACTTC. Encoded protein: CASRIHKTAYEQYF.

This clone was seen more than once but under ten times. The chain employs TRBV7-9 and TRBJ1-5, with no clear D. The ends were cut back, 5 bases at V and 0 bases at J, with 14 bases in the middle. This CDR3 is 16 amino acids long. Per the germline V gene, CDR1 is SEHNR and CDR2 is FQNEAQ (reference sequence). This CDR3 reads CASSPPQENSNQPQHF. The CDR3 DNA reads TGTGCCAGCAGCCCTCCGCAGGAGAATAGCAATCAGCCCCAGCATTTT.

This chain connects TRBV4-2 to TRBJ1-2; D is unresolved. The CDR3 length is 18 residues. Trimming pared 4 bases from V and 4 bases from J, leaving 25 bases between. Germline values: CDR1 LGHNA, CDR2 YNFKEQ. Written as DNA, the CDR3 is TGTGCCAGCAGCCCCGAATACAGCAACCCCGAAACCCGCTATGGCTACACCTTC. It encodes CASSPEYSNPETRYGYTF.

V and J are TRBV18 and TRBJ1-1; D may be TRBD1 (6 bases). The V gene's germline CDR1 is KGHSH and CDR2 LQKENI. Trimming took off 2 bases at V and 0 bases at J, with 13 bases between the two ends. The CDR3 extends over 16 amino acids. CDR3 sequence (DNA): TGTGCCAGCTCACCATCGGGCCCAGGGGTGAACACTGAAGCTTTCTTT. Amino acids: CASSPSGPGVNTEAFF.

The V call is TRBV7-8, the J call TRBJ2-1, with 8 nucleotides matching TRBD2. The CDR3 has 16 residues. Germline CDR1 reads SGHVS; CDR2 reads FQNEAQ. The J segment lost 0 bases and the V segment lost 4 bases, leaving 5 bases of the junction unmatched. The CDR3 here is CASSSTGGSSYNEQFF. In DNA form, the CDR3 reads TGTGCCAGCAGCTCTACGGGGGGGAGCTCCTACAATGAGCAGTTCTTC. The full variable domain, completed using reference TRBV7-8 and TRBJ2-1, is GAGVSQSPRYKVAKRGQDVALRCDPISGHVSLFWYQQALGQGPEFLTYFQNEAQLDKSGLPSDRFFAERPEGSVSTLKIQRTQQEDSAVYLCASSSTGGSSYNEQFFGPGTRLTVL.

The chain uses TRBV18 and TRBJ2-1; no clear D. The CDR3 spans 14 residues. Trimming took 1 base from V and 5 from J, leaving 9 bases between them. Germline assignment: CDR1 KGHSH and CDR2 LQKENI. DNA of the CDR3: TGTGCCAGCTCACCACAGGCTCAGGACAATGAGCAGTTCTTC. Encoded protein: CASSPQAQDNEQFF.

This CDR3 is CASSRTGLSGEQYF. In DNA, the CDR3 is TGTGCCAGCAGCCGGACAGGCCTCAGTGGGGAGCAGTACTTC. The chain carries TRBV7-9 and TRBJ2-7; 7 bases are shared with TRBD1. Germline-derived CDR1 and CDR2 are SEHNR and FQNEAQ (reference sequence). The CDR3 consists of 14 residues. Trimming removed 5 bases from V and 7 bases from J; junction bases left unmatched: 11.

The V gene is TRBV5-3, the J gene TRBJ1-3; D gene uncertain. TRBV5-3 is marked as an open reading frame, function uncertain. CDR3 size: 14 residues. V was trimmed by 3 bases and J by 2 bases, leaving 9 bases between them. The CDR3: CARSWPDTGNTIYF. CDR3 sequence (DNA): TGTGCCAGAAGCTGGCCAGACACTGGAAACACCATATATTTT.

This sequence joins TRBV30 and TRBJ2-6; D perhaps matches TRBD1 (5 bases). CDR1 GTSNPN and CDR2 SVGIG come from the germline V gene (reference sequence). The CDR3 runs to 16 residues. V was trimmed by 4 bases and J by 0 bases, leaving 13 bases between them. The DNA for the CDR3 is TGTGCCTGGACCCGTTGGGGCTACTCTGGGGCCAACGTCCTGACTTTC. Translated: CAWTRWGYSGANVLTF. Filled out from reference TRBV30 and TRBJ2-6, the complete variable domain reads SQTIHQWPATLVQPVGSPLSLECTVEGTSNPNLYWYRQAAGRGLQLLFYSVGIGQISSEVPQNLSASRPQDRQFILSSKKLLLSDSGFYLCAWTRWGYSGANVLTFGAGSRLTVL.

V usage is TRBV28 and J usage is TRBJ2-7; D may be TRBD2 (5 bases). The ends were cut back, 8 bases at V and 3 bases at J, with 14 bases in the middle. Germline CDR1 reads MDHEN; CDR2 reads SYDVKM. The CDR3 extends over 13 amino acids. CDR3 sequence: CASGVEGNYEQYF. CDR3 sequence (DNA): TGTGCCAGCGGGGTTGAGGGAAACTACGAGCAGTACTTC.

The CDR3 protein is CASSPYTEAFF. CDR3 DNA sequence: TGTGCCAGCAGTCCTTACACTGAAGCTTTCTTT. The J gene is TRBJ1-1, the V gene TRBV6-6; D unclear. The V end lost 5 bases, the J end lost 3 bases, and 4 bases lay between the germline ends. Germline V gene lookup returns CDR1 MNHNY and CDR2 SVGAGI (reference sequence). This CDR3 region has 11 residues.

V is TRBV19 and J is TRBJ2-2; TRBD2 agrees at 7 bases. Looked up from germline, CDR1 is LNHDA and CDR2 is SQIVND (reference sequence). The CDR3 is 15 amino acids. After removal of 5 bases from V and 3 bases from J, the junction contained 6 bases not matched to a gene. The CDR3 DNA follows: TGTGCCAGTAGTGCGGGGGTAGCTCACACCGGGGAGCTGTTTTTT. Its protein is CASSAGVAHTGELFF.

The rearrangement links TRBV4-1 to TRBJ1-2; 7 bases map to TRBD1. The CDR3 consists of 13 residues. The V and J ends lost 6 bases and 7 bases, in that order; junction bases with no gene match: 8. The germline gives CDR1 MGHRA, CDR2 YSYEKL. The CDR3 region is CASSRRGLGGYTF. CDR3 nucleotide sequence: TGCGCCAGCAGTCGTAGGGGGCTCGGTGGCTACACCTTC.

The chain is built from TRBV7-9 and TRBJ1-2, with 8 bases aligning to TRBD1. The CDR3 runs to 15 residues. Germline V CDR1 and CDR2: SEHNR, FQNEAQ (reference sequence). The trim removed 1 base at V and 4 bases at J, leaving 5 bases unmatched. CDR3 protein: CASSLGDRLSYGYTF. CDR3 DNA sequence: TGTGCCAGCAGCTTAGGGGACAGGCTTAGCTATGGCTACACCTTC.

The chain recombines TRBV29-1 with TRBJ2-4, with D possibly being TRBD2 (6 bases). V lost 3 bases to trimming and J lost 9 bases, with 12 bases between them. CDR1 is SQVTM, CDR2 ANQGSEA, per germline. This CDR3 spans 12 amino acids. The CDR3 DNA sequence: TGCAGCGTTGAGGGCGGGGAGGCCATTCAGTACTTC. This gives the protein CSVEGGEAIQYF.

The V gene is TRBV7-2, the J gene TRBJ1-3; D ambiguous. Germline CDR1 is SGHTA and CDR2 is FQGNSA. V was pared by 3 bases and J by 3 bases, with 6 bases between. The CDR3 has 13 amino acids. The CDR3 reads CASSLRDGNTIYF. For the CDR3, the DNA is TGTGCCAGCAGCTTGAGGGATGGAAACACCATATATTTT.

The V call is TRBV6-5, the J call TRBJ2-1, with a possible D match to TRBD2 (6 bases). Trimming pared 6 bases from V and 7 bases from J, leaving 16 bases between. The CDR3 spans 14 residues. Germline V gene lookup returns CDR1 MNHEY and CDR2 SVGAGI. CDR3: CASRASRGKNEQFF. The CDR3 DNA reads as TGTGCCAGCAGAGCCTCACGGGGGAAAAATGAGCAGTTCTTC.

V is TRBV7-6 and J is TRBJ2-5, with 7 nucleotides matching TRBD2. The germline V gene encodes CDR1 SGHVS and CDR2 FNYEAQ. The length of the CDR3 is 15 residues. V shed 4 bases, J shed 4 bases, and the junction held 9 bases outside the gene matches. CDR3 nucleotide sequence: TGTGCCAGCAGCTGGGACTACCAATGGGGAGAGACCCAGTACTTC. It encodes CASSWDYQWGETQYF.

The CDR3 sequence is CASSLSAGGSTGELFF. CDR3 DNA: TGCGCCAGCAGCTTGTCGGCAGGGGGATCAACCGGGGAGCTGTTTTTT. The J gene is TRBJ2-2, the V gene TRBV5-1; the match to TRBD1 covers 7 bases. The J segment lost 5 bases and the V segment lost 1 base, leaving 8 bases of the junction unmatched. Germline CDR1 and CDR2: SGHRS and YFSETQ. The CDR3 has 16 residues.